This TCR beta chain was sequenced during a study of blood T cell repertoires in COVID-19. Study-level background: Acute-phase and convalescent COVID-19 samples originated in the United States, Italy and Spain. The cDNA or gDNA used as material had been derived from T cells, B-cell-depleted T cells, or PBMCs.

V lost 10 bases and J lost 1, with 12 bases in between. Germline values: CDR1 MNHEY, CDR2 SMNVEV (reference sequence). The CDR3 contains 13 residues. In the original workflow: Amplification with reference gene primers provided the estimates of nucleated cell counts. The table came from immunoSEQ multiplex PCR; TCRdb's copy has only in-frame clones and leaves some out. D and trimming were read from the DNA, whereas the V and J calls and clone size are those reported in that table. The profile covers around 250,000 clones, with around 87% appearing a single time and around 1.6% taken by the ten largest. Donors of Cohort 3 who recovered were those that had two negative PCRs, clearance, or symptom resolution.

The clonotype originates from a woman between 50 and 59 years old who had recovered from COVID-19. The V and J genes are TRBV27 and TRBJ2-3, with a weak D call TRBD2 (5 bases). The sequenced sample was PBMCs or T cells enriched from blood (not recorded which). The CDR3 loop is CAIGMFGTDTQYF. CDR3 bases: TGTGCCATCGGGATGTTCGGCACAGATACGCAGTATTTT.